In this sample, the clone carrying this T cell receptor (beta chain) turned up a few times. This sample stems from a study of identical twins. TCRdb re-called the 5' RACE reads through MiXCR, storing one row per CDR3 protein. The table lists about 690,000 distinct CDR3 sequences, approximately 22% of them singletons. V gave up 4 bases and J gave up 4 bases, with 19 bases separating them. CDR3 length equals 16 residues. Germline V gives CDR1 DFQATT, CDR2 SNEGSKA (reference sequence). The data also belong to a second study, concerning T cells expressing NK-cell markers.

This sequence originates from a woman under 30 in good health. V gene TRBV20-1 combines with J gene TRBJ2-2; D may be TRBD2 (5 bases). Specimen: PBMCs. The CDR3 DNA is TGCAGTGCTACCGGGGTTCAGACCCGATGCACCGGGGAGCTGTTTTTT. It yields the protein CSATGVQTRCTGELFF.